Below are 10 T cell receptor beta chains sequenced from a single sample in a study of T cell responses to AZD1222 COVID-19 vaccine. Using immunoSEQ multiplex PCR, the repertoire was profiled, and TCRdb retains in-frame clones only, with some absent. The table lists roughly 120,000 clones, 85% to 95% of them singletons. The specimen was peripheral blood, collected on day 0 of AZD1222 vaccination. Receptors originate from an adult in good health.

This chain connects TRBV3-1 (or the pseudogene TRBV3-2) to TRBJ1-2; D may be TRBD1 (6 bases). The CDR3 covers 15 residues. CDR1 is LGHDT, CDR2 YNNKEL, per germline (reference sequence). Trimming shortened V by 3 bases and J by 0 bases, and 11 bases separated the two germline ends. The CDR3 DNA reads as TGTGCCAGCAGCCACCGGACAGTGCCTAACTATGGCTACACCTTC. Translation gives CASSHRTVPNYGYTF.

This sequence joins TRBV28 and TRBJ2-2; D is uncertain. Germline V gene sequence: CDR1 MDHEN, CDR2 SYDVKM. The V and J ends lost 4 bases and 7 bases respectively, with 4 bases between them. The CDR3 consists of 11 residues. CDR3 DNA sequence: TGTGCCAGCAGTTGGGGCGGGGAGCTGTTTTTT. This sequence encodes CASSWGGELFF.

V is TRBV15 and J is TRBJ1-5; D gene uncertain. Germline assignment: CDR1 LNHNV and CDR2 YYDKDF (reference sequence). Trimming removed 0 bases from V and 0 bases from J, with 15 bases in between. CDR3 length equals 18 residues. The CDR3 loop reads CATSRDLGRPNSNQPQHF. The CDR3, as DNA: TGTGCCACCAGCAGAGATCTGGGCAGACCCAATAGCAATCAGCCCCAGCATTTT.

The V gene is TRBV28, the J gene TRBJ2-1; TRBD2 matches at 10 bases. The CDR3 runs 15 residues. In germline, CDR1 is MDHEN, CDR2 SYDVKM. Trimming took 5 bases from V and 4 from J; bases not matched to a gene: 5. CDR3 residues: CASSETSGQYNEQFF. In nucleotides, the CDR3 is TGTGCCAGCAGTGAGACTAGCGGGCAGTACAATGAGCAGTTCTTC.

V and J are TRBV3-1 (or the pseudogene TRBV3-2) and TRBJ2-7; 11 bases align to TRBD2. The CDR3 length is 16 residues. Germline CDR1 reads LGHDT; CDR2 reads YNNKEL (reference sequence). Unmatched junction bases numbered 9, after V lost 4 bases and J lost 4 bases. CDR3 region: CASSLLLAGGSYEQYF. The CDR3 DNA reads as TGTGCCAGCAGCCTCCTCCTAGCGGGAGGTAGTTACGAGCAGTACTTC.

J is TRBJ1-5 and V is TRBV12-3 or TRBV12-4; TRBD1 matches at 8 bases. The J segment lost 5 bases and the V segment lost 8 bases, leaving 2 bases of the junction unmatched. The CDR3 has 12 amino acids. The CDR3 protein is CASRTGYQPQHF. CDR3 nucleotide sequence: TGTGCCAGCCGGACAGGGTATCAGCCCCAGCATTTT.

This rearrangement joins TRBV7-5 to TRBJ2-5; TRBD2 is the table's D call and was not checked against the DNA. TRBV7-5 is deemed a pseudogene. The CDR3 runs 19 residues. The CDR3 bases are TGTGTCAGAAGCTTACCCGAGGAGGGACTAGCGGGTCGCCAAGAGACCCAGTACTTC. Its protein product is CVRSLPEEGLAGRQETQYF.

J is TRBJ1-4 and V is TRBV19, with a tentative D call TRBD1 (6 bases). Per germline, CDR1 LNHDA and CDR2 SQIVND (reference sequence). The CDR3 is 14 amino acids. Trimming shortened V by 8 bases and J by 5 bases, and 15 bases separated the two germline ends. As DNA, the CDR3 is TGTGCCAGTTATGACAGGAGACTGAATGAAAAACTGTTTTTT. This encodes CASYDRRLNEKLFF.

The V gene is TRBV15, the J gene TRBJ2-5; D is ambiguous. Between the trimmed V and J ends, which lost 1 base and 5 bases, there was a span of 14 bases. The CDR3 is made up of 15 amino acids. Germline V CDR1 and CDR2: LNHNV, YYDKDF (reference sequence). CDR3 sequence (DNA): TGTGCCACCAGCAGAGGATACGAAACTGGGGAGACCCAGTACTTC. This codes for CATSRGYETGETQYF.

The chain carries TRBV5-1 and TRBJ1-5; a weak D match, TRBD1 (5 bases). Germline V lookup: CDR1 SGHRS, CDR2 YFSETQ. V was clipped by 4 bases and J by 1 base, with 12 bases between them. The CDR3 consists of 15 residues. The DNA for the CDR3 is TGCGCCAGCAGCCCGGGGGGTGGAAGCAATCAGCCCCAGCATTTT. This encodes CASSPGGGSNQPQHF.